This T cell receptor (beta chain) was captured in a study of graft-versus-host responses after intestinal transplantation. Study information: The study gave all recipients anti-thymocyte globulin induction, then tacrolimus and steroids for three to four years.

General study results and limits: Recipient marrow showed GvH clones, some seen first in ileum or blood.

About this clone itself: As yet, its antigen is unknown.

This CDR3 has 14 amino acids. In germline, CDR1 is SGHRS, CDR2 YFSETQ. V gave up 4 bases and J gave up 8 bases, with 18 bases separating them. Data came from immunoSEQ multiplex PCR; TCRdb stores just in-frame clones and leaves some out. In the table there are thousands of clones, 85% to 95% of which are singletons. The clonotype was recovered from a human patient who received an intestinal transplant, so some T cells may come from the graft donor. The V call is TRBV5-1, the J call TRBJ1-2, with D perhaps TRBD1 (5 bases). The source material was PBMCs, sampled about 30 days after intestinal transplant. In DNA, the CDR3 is TGCGCCAGCAGCAGCGGGGACCCCCGAGGGGGCTACACCTTC. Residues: CASSSGDPRGGYTF.